The clone carrying this T cell receptor beta chain was seen just once. The antigen is unknown. As for the donors, each was a healthy bone marrow donor. CDR3 size: 14 residues. V trimming: 4 bases; J trimming: 4 bases; junction bases outside the gene matches: 7. Germline V gives CDR1 GTSNPN, CDR2 SVGIG (reference sequence). This sample is drawn from a study of cytomegalovirus exposure and HLA in healthy donors. The study's findings and limits: The study labeled fewer than 200 TCR beta chains cytomegalovirus-associated.

Primers: 60 Vbeta forward and 13 Jbeta reverse. Profiling relied on immunoSEQ multiplex PCR, and the TCRdb table lists in-frame clones only, not all of them. The data contain around 60,000 clones, approximately 82% of them singletons. The source is a woman in her forties in good health and CMV-seropositive. Sequences were obtained from PBMCs. The chain combines TRBV30 with TRBJ1-2; TRBD1 agrees at 9 bases. The CDR3 loop reads CAWTTQGALYGYTF. The CDR3, as DNA: TGTGCCTGGACTACACAGGGGGCTCTCTATGGCTACACCTTC.